Listed below are T cell receptor beta chains from one sample, sequenced in a study of OX40 agonist ivuxolimab in advanced cancers. Measured with immunoSEQ multiplex PCR; TCRdb has only the in-frame clones, and not every one. This sample has just over 95,000 clones, with approximately 86% found just once. The specimen comprised CD4+ or CD8+ T cells sorted from blood, sampled in a trial of the OX40 agonist ivuxolimab. Source of these receptors: an adult with an advanced solid tumor such as melanoma, head and neck, liver or kidney cancer. The CDR3 runs from the conserved cysteine through the conserved F or W. The D gene is left open where the match is weak. A row's size may be missing; if present it is once, few, many or a size class.

>TRBJ2-1|14|TRBD2|TRBV4-3|.
TGCGCCAGCAGCCAAGGGTTAGCGGGAGTTGAGCAGTTCTTC
CASSQGLAGVEQFF
>TRBJ1-4|11|.|TRBV28|.
TGTGCCAGCAAGGGAAATGAAAAACTGTTTTTT
CASKGNEKLFF
>TRBJ2-3|15|TRBD1|TRBV28|.
TGTGCCAGCAGTCCGGGGACAGGGATGAGCCATACGCAGTATTTT
CASSPGTGMSHTQYF
>TRBJ2-5|11|.|TRBV6-5|.
TGTGCCAGCAGTTACGGAGAGACCCAGTACTTC
CASSYGETQYF
>TRBJ2-1|12|.|TRBV6-6|once
TGTGCCAGCAGTTACGGGGGCCATGAGCAGTTCTTC
CASSYGGHEQFF
>TRBJ2-1|14|.|TRBV2|.
TGTGCCAGCACCGCAACCAGGATGGGTAATGAGCAGTTCTTC
CASTATRMGNEQFF
>TRBJ1-3|13|.|TRBV11-3|.
TGTGCCAGCAGCTTAGGGGCCGGAAACACCATATATTTT
CASSLGAGNTIYF
>TRBJ1-2|13|TRBD1|TRBV7-8|.
TGTGCCAGCAGCCCGGGACAGTTCTATGGCTACACCTTC
CASSPGQFYGYTF
>TRBJ2-1|14|.|TRBV9|.
TGTGCCAGCAGCGTAGCTGGACAGCACAATGAGCAGTTCTTC
CASSVAGQHNEQFF
>TRBJ2-7|14|TRBD1|TRBV7-2|.
TGTGCCAGCAGCCCCGGACAGGGTAGCCACGAGCAGTACTTC
CASSPGQGSHEQYF
>TRBJ1-2|15|.|TRBV6-4|.
TGTGCCAGCAGTGACCGATTATTAGACCGGATAGGCTACACCTTC
CASSDRLLDRIGYTF
>TRBJ1-2|17|.|TRBV28|.
TGTGCCAGCAGGGGAGTTTCGGTAGGGGACTTAAACTATGGCTACACCTTC
CASRGVSVGDLNYGYTF
>TRBJ2-2|16|.|TRBV9|.
TGTGCCAGCAGCGTAGCTACGGGGCCGAACACCGGGGAGCTGTTTTTT
CASSVATGPNTGELFF
>TRBJ2-2|16|.|TRBV7-3|.
TGTGCCAGCAGCTTAGGTTCAGGGGCTCAACCCGGGGAGCTGTTTTTT
CASSLGSGAQPGELFF
>TRBJ2-5|14|TRBD2|TRBV5-4|once
TGTGCCAGCAGCCTAGACCGGGAGGAAGAGACCCAGTACTTC
CASSLDREEETQYF
>TRBJ2-1|15|.|TRBV4-1|.
TGCGCCAGCAGCCCTACAGGTTCCTCCTACAATGAGCAGTTCTTC
CASSPTGSSYNEQFF
>TRBJ2-5|15|TRBD1|TRBV10-2|.
TGCGCCAGCAGTGAGTTTACAGGGGGCGCAAAGACCCAGTACTTC
CASSEFTGGAKTQYF
>TRBJ1-2|15|.|TRBV9|.
TGTGCCAGCAGCCCCGAGGAGGGTACTGACTATGGCTACACCTTC
CASSPEEGTDYGYTF
>TRBJ2-7|17|.|TRBV19|.
TGTGCCAGTAGTCCGGGACTTCCAGGGAGTCGAACCTACGAGCAGTACTTC
CASSPGLPGSRTYEQYF
>TRBJ1-4|16|.|TRBV5-1|once
TGCGCCAGCAGCTTGGGAGACGGTGCAACTAATGAAAAACTGTTTTTT
CASSLGDGATNEKLFF
>TRBJ2-3|17|TRBD2|TRBV18|.
TGTGCCAGCTCATTCGGACTAGCGGGAGGTCCAGCAGATACGCAGTATTTT
CASSFGLAGGPADTQYF
>TRBJ2-7|14|.|TRBV4-2|.
TGTGCCAGCAGCCAAGAAGGGTCGTACGACGAGCAGTACTTC
CASSQEGSYDEQYF
>TRBJ2-1|15|.|TRBV18|.
TGTGCCAGCTCACCACCTAAAAAGGGCTACAATGAGCAGTTCTTC
CASSPPKKGYNEQFF
>TRBJ1-2|13|TRBD1|TRBV6-5|.
TGTGCCAGCAGTCGACAGGGGGCGGATGGCTACACCTTC
CASSRQGADGYTF
>TRBJ2-3|15|TRBD2|TRBV7-9|.
TGTGCCAGCAGCCAAGGACTAGCGGGAGCAGATACGCAGTATTTT
CASSQGLAGADTQYF
>TRBJ2-7|19|TRBD1|TRBV15|.
TGTGCCACCAGCAGAAATCTGGTCCCCGGGACAGGCCCTCTGGAGCGGCAGTACTTC
CATSRNLVPGTGPLERQYF
>TRBJ2-3|15|.|TRBV9|.
TGTGCCAGCAGCGTAAAGGCGGGAAGCACAGATACGCAGTATTTT
CASSVKAGSTDTQYF
>TRBJ2-1|12|.|TRBV19|.
TGTGCCAGTAGTCCCGGGGTAAATGAGCAGTTCTTC
CASSPGVNEQFF
>TRBJ2-3|14|.|TRBV2|.
TGTGCCAGCATAACAACGAGAAGCACAGATACGCAGTATTTT
CASITTRSTDTQYF
>TRBJ2-4|18|.|TRBV15|many
TGTGCCACCAGCAGACGGGAGTTACGAGTGGGACCCGAAAACATTCAGTACTTC
CATSRRELRVGPENIQYF
>TRBJ2-5|13|TRBD2|TRBV6-5|.
TGTGCCAGCAGTAAGGGACTAGAAGAGACCCAGTACTTC
CASSKGLEETQYF
>TRBJ2-7|14|TRBD1|TRBV6-5|once
TGTGCCAGCTCCTGGGGACAGGGGGCCTACGAGCAGTACTTC
CASSWGQGAYEQYF
>TRBJ1-2|15|.|TRBV5-1|.
TGCGCCAGCAGTCCCGACAGGTACCAAAACTATGGCTACACCTTC
CASSPDRYQNYGYTF
>TRBJ2-3|16|TRBD2|TRBV18|.
TGTGCCAGCTCACGGTCTAGCGGAGAGGGCACAGATACGCAGTATTTT
CASSRSSGEGTDTQYF
>TRBJ1-1|13|.|TRBV7-9|.
TGTGCCAGCAGCTCAAATATGAACACTGAAGCTTTCTTT
CASSSNMNTEAFF
>TRBJ2-6|17|.|TRBV29-1|.
TGCAGCGTTGAAGATCGGGGCCTAGGACCTGGGGCCAACGTCCTGACTTTC
CSVEDRGLGPGANVLTF
>TRBJ1-1|15|.|TRBV27|.
TGTGCCAGCAGTTTACTGGCAGGCGAGGGTACTGAAGCTTTCTTT
CASSLLAGEGTEAFF
>TRBJ2-3|15|.|TRBV4-3|.
TGCGCCAGCAGCCAAGGGCTTAGGGACCCAGATACGCAGTATTTT
CASSQGLRDPDTQYF
>TRBJ2-7|15|.|TRBV7-2|once
TGTGCCAGCAGCTTAGTGGACTACCCCTCCTACGAGCAGTACTTC
CASSLVDYPSYEQYF
>TRBJ2-7|14|.|TRBV5-1|few
TGCGCCAGCAGCTTGGGACATACCGCCTACGAGCAGTACTTC
CASSLGHTAYEQYF
>TRBJ2-7|14|.|TRBV9|few
TGTGCCAGCAGCGTAGACTCCCGGGACTACGAGCAGTACTTC
CASSVDSRDYEQYF
>TRBJ2-7|15|TRBD2|TRBV4-3|few
TGCGCCAGCAGCCCCGGGACTAGCGGGAGCTACGAGCAGTACTTC
CASSPGTSGSYEQYF
>TRBJ1-5|13|.|TRBV30|once
TGTGCCTGGAGTGGAGATAGCAATCAGCCCCAGCATTTT
CAWSGDSNQPQHF
>TRBJ1-3|16|.|TRBV9|.
TGTGCCAGCAGCGTCGAAATCGCCGCCTCTGGAAACACCATATATTTT
CASSVEIAASGNTIYF
>TRBJ2-5|14|.|TRBV7-9|.
TGTGCCAGCAGCCGGGGACCACCTCAAGAGACCCAGTACTTC
CASSRGPPQETQYF
>TRBJ2-3|14|TRBD2|TRBV7-3|.
TGTGCCAGCAGCCTAGCGGGAGGCACAGATACGCAGTATTTT
CASSLAGGTDTQYF
>TRBJ2-3|11|.|TRBV20-1|.
TGCAGTGCTCGGGACGGGGATACGCAGTATTTT
CSARDGDTQYF
>TRBJ2-2|20|TRBD2|TRBV28|.
TGTGCCAGCAGTTTAGCTCTCGGACTAGCGGGAGGGAAGGACACCGGGGAGCTGTTTTTT
CASSLALGLAGGKDTGELFF
>TRBJ2-1|18|TRBD2|TRBV5-6|.
TGTGCCAGCAGCCGGGGACTAGCGGGAGACTATGGGAACAATGGGCAGTTCTTC
CASSRGLAGDYGNNGQFF
>TRBJ2-7|15|TRBD1|TRBV10-2|.
TGCGCCAGCAGTGAGTCGCCAGGGGGTGGCTACGAGCAGTACTTC
CASSESPGGGYEQYF
>TRBJ1-5|20|.|TRBV11-3|.
TGTGCCAGCAGCTCCCAGACCGGGCAGGTTAAACTTTATAGCAATCAGCCCCAGCATTTT
CASSSQTGQVKLYSNQPQHF
>TRBJ2-2|14|.|TRBV5-8|.
TGTGCCAGCACCCACCCGGGCATGGCCGGGGAGCTGTTTTTT
CASTHPGMAGELFF
>TRBJ2-7|14|TRBD1|TRBV6-1|.
TGTGCCAGCATAAGACAGGGGGCTTCCTACGAGCAGTACTTC
CASIRQGASYEQYF
>TRBJ2-1|17|TRBD1|TRBV18|.
TGTGCCAGCTCACGCTCGACAGGGGCCCTCTCCTACAATGAGCAGTTCTTC
CASSRSTGALSYNEQFF
>TRBJ1-2|13|.|TRBV11-1|.
TGTGCCAGCAGCTTAGTAGCGCGGGACGGCTACACCTTC
CASSLVARDGYTF
>TRBJ2-1|15|TRBD1|TRBV27|once
TGTGCCAGCAGTAACCGACAGGGGGACTTGGGTGAGCAGTTCTTC
CASSNRQGDLGEQFF
>TRBJ2-4|14|.|TRBV5-6|.
TGTGCCAGCAGCTTGGGATATGCCAAAAACATTCAGTACTTC
CASSLGYAKNIQYF
>TRBJ2-6|16|TRBD1|TRBV10-3|few
TGTGCCATCAGTGATTCTACAGGGGCTGGGGCCAACGTCCTGACTTTC
CAISDSTGAGANVLTF
>TRBJ2-1|12|.|TRBV11-2|.
TGTGCCAGCAGCTTAGGGCGCAATGAGCAGTTCTTC
CASSLGRNEQFF